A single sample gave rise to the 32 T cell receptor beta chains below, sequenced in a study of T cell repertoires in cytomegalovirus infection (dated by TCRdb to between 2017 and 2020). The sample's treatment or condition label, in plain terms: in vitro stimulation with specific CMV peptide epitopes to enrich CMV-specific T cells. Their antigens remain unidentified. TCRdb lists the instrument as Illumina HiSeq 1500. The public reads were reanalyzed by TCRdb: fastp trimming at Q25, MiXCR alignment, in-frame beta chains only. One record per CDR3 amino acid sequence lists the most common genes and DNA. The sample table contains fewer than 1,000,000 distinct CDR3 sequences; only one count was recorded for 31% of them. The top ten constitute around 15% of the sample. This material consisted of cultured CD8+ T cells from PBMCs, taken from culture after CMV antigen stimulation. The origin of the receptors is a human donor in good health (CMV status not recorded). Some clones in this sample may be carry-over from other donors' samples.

In DNA, the CDR3 is TGTGCCAGCAGTCCTGGGAGACTAGCGGGGGGTTCTGGGGCCAACGTCCTGACTTTC. This encodes CASSPGRLAGGSGANVLTF. The genes are TRBV27 and TRBJ2-6; 13 bases align to TRBD2. The CDR3 is made up of 19 amino acids. Germline loops: CDR1 MNHEY, CDR2 SMNVEV (reference sequence). V gave up 5 bases and J gave up 1 base; unmatched junction bases: 8.

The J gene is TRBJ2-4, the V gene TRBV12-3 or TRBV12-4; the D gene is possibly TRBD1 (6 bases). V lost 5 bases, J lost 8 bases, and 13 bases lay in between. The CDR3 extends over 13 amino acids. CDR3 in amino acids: CASSPHAGDIQYF. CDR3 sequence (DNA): TGTGCCAGCAGTCCCCATGCAGGGGACATTCAGTACTTC.

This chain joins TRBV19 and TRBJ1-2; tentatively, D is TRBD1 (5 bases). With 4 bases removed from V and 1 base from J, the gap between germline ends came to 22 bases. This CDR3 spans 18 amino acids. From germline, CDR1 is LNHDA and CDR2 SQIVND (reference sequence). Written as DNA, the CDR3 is TGTGCCAGTAGTACCTTTGGGACTGTTCTCGGGGTTAACTATGGCTACACCTTC. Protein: CASSTFGTVLGVNYGYTF.

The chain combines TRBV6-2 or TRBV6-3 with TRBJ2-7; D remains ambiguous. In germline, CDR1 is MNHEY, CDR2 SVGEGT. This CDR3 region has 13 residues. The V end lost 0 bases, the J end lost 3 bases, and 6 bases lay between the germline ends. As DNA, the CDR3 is TGTGCCAGCAGTTACTCGATCAGCTACGAGCAGTACTTC. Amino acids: CASSYSISYEQYF.

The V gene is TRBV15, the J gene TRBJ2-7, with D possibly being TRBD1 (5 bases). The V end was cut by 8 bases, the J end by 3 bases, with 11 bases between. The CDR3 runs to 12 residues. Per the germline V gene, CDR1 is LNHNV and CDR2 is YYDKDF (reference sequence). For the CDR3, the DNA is TGTGCCACCTCCCTGGGGCACTACGAGCAGTACGTC. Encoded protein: CATSLGHYEQYV.

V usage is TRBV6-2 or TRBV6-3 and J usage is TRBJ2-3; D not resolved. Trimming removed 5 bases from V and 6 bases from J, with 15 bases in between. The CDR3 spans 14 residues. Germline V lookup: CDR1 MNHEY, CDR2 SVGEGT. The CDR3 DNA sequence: TGTGCCAGCAGTACCCCCCAAACGCGCGATACGCAGTATTTT. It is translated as CASSTPQTRDTQYF.

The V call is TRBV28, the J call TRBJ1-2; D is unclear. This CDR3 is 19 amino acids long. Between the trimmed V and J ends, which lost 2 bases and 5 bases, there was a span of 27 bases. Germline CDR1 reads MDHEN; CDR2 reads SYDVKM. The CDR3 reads CASSLMEGRVQAWEYGYTF. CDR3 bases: TGTGCCAGCAGTTTAATGGAAGGGAGGGTGCAAGCATGGGAGTATGGCTACACCTTC.

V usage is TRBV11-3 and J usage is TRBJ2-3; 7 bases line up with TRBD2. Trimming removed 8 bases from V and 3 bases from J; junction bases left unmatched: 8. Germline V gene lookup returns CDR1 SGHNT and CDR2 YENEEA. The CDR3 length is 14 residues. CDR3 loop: CASASEGGTDTQYF. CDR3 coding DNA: TGTGCCAGCGCCTCGGAGGGAGGGACAGATACGCAGTATTTT.

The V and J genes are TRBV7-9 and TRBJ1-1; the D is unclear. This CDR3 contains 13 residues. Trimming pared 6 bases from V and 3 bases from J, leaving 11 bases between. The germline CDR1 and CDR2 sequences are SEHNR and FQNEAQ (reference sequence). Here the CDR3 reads CASRERSDTEAFF. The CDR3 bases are TGTGCCAGCAGGGAGAGGTCGGACACTGAAGCTTTCTTT.

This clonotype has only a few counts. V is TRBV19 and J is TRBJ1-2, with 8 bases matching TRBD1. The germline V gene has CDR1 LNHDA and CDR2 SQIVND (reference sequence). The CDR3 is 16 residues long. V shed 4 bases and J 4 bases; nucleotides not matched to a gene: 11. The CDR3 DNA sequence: TGTGCCAGTAGTAGACTTCGGGACAGGAATCTCTATGGCTACACCTTC. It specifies CASSRLRDRNLYGYTF.

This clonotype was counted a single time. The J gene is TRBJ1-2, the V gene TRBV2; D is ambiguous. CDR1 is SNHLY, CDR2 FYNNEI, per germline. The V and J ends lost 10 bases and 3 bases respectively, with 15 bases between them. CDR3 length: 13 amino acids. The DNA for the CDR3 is TGTGCCATCCCGGATGGTGGAGACTATGGCTACACCTTC. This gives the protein CAIPDGGDYGYTF.

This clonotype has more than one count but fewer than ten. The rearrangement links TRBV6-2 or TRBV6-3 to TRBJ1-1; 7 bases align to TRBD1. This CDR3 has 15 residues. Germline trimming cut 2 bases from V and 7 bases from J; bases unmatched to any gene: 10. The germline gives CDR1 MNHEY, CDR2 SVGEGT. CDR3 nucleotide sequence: TGTGCCAGCAGTTACGTCCCCTACGGGACAGTTGAAGCTTTCTTT. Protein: CASSYVPYGTVEAFF.

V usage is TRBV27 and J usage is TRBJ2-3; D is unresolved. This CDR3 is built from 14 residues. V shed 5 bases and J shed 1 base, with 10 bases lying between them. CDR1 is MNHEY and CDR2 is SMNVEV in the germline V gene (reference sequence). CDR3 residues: CASSPRHRTDTQYF. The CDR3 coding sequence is TGTGCCAGCAGTCCGCGACACCGCACAGATACGCAGTATTTT.

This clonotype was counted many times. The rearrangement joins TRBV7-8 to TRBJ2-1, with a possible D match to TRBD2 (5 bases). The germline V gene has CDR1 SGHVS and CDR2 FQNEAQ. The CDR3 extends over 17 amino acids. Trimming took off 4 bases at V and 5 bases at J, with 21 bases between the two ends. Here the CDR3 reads CASSSYGGGVPHNEQFF. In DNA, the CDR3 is TGTGCCAGCAGCTCCTATGGTGGAGGAGTTCCCCACAATGAGCAGTTCTTC. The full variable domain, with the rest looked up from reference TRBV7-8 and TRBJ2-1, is GAGVSQSPRYKVAKRGQDVALRCDPISGHVSLFWYQQALGQGPEFLTYFQNEAQLDKSGLPSDRFFAERPEGSVSTLKIQRTQQEDSAVYLCASSSYGGGVPHNEQFFGPGTRLTVL.

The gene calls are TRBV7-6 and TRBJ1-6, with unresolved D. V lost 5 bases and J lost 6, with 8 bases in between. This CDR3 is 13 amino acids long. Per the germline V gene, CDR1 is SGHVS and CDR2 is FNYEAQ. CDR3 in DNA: TGTGCCAGCAGCCCCGACGGTAATTCACCCCTCCACTTT. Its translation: CASSPDGNSPLHF.

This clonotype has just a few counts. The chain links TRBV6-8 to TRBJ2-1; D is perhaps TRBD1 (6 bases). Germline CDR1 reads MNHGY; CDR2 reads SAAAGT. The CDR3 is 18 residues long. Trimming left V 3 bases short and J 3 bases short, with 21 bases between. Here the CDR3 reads CASSYEVSGASFYNEQFF. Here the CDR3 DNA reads TGTGCCAGCAGTTATGAGGTGTCAGGGGCGAGCTTCTACAATGAGCAGTTCTTC.

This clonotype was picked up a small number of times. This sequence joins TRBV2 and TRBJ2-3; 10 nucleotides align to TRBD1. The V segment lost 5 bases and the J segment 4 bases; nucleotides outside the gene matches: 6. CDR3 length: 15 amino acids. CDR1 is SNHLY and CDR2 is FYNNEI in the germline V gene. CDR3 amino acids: CASSLTGGTADTQYF. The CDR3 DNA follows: TGTGCCAGCAGTTTGACAGGGGGCACGGCAGATACGCAGTATTTT.

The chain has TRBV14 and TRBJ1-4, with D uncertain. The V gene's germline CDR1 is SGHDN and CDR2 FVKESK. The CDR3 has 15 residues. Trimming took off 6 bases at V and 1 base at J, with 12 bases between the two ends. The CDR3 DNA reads TGTGCCAGCAGTTATGGGAAAGTAACTAATGAAAAACTGTTTTTT. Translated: CASSYGKVTNEKLFF.

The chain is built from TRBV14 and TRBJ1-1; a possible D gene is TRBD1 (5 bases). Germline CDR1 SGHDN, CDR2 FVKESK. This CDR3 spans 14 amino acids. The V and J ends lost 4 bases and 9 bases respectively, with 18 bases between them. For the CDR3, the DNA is TGTGCCAGCAGCCTCAATCGGGGGGGTTCTCAAGCTTTCTTT. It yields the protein CASSLNRGGSQAFF.

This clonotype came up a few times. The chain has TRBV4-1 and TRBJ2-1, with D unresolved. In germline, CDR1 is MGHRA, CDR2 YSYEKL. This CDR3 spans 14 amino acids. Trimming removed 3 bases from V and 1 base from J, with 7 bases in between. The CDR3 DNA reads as TGCGCCAGCAGCCAGACGTATTCCTACAATGAGCAGTTCTTC. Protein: CASSQTYSYNEQFF.

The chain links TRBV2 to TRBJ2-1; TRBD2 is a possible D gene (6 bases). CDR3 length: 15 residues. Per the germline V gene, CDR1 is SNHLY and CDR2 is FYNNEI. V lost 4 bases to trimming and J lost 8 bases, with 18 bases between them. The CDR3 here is CASSGRTIIHYEQFF. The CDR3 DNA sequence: TGTGCCAGCAGTGGTCGGACTATCATCCATTATGAGCAGTTCTTC.

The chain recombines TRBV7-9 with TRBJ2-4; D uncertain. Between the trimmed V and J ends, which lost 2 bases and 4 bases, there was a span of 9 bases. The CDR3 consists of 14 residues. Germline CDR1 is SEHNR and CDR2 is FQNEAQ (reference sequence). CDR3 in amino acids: CASSLTGPKNIQYF. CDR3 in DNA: TGTGCCAGCAGCTTAACCGGGCCAAAAAACATTCAGTACTTC.

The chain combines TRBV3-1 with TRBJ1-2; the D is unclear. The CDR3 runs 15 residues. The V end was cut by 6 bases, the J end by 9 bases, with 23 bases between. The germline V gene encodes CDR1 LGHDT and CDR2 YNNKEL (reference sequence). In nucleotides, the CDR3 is TGTGCCAGCAGTCTGGTAACTGAAGCCGTAGTCAGCTACACCTTC. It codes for CASSLVTEAVVSYTF.

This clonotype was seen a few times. The CDR3 is CASSVRTGDHGQYF. In DNA form, the CDR3 reads TGTGCCAGCAGTGTGCGTACAGGGGACCACGGGCAGTACTTC. The V gene is TRBV6-6, the J gene TRBJ2-7, with TRBD1 identical over 7 bases. CDR3 length equals 14 residues. Trimming at V came to 5 bases and at J to 9 bases, leaving 13 bases not matched to a gene. The germline V gene has CDR1 MNHNY and CDR2 SVGAGI (reference sequence).

The CDR3 sequence: CASSETGGVEPQHF. DNA for the CDR3: TGTGCCAGCAGTGAGACAGGGGGAGTGGAGCCCCAGCATTTT. The chain uses TRBV7-9 and TRBJ1-5; 9 bases map to TRBD1. CDR1 is SEHNR, CDR2 FQNEAQ, per germline (reference sequence). V gave up 6 bases and J gave up 8 bases; unmatched junction bases: 8. The CDR3 length is 14 residues.

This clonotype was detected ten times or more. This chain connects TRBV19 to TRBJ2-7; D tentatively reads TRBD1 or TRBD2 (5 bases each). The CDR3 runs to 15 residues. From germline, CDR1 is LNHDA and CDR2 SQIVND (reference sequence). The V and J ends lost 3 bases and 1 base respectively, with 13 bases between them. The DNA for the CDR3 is TGTGCCAGTAGTATTATCCGGGACCCATCCTACGAGCAGTACTTC. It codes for CASSIIRDPSYEQYF.

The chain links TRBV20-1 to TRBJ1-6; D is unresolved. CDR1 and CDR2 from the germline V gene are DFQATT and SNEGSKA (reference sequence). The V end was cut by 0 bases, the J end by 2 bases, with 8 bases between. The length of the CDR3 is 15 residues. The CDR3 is CSARDLEPYNSPLHF. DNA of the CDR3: TGCAGTGCTAGAGATCTAGAGCCCTATAATTCACCCCTCCACTTT.

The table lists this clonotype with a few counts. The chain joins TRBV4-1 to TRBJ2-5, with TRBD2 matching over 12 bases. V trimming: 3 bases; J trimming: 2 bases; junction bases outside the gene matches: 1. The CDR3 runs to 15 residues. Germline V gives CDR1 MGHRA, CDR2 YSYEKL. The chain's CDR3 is CASSHGLAGQETQYF. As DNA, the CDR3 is TGCGCCAGCAGCCACGGACTAGCGGGACAAGAGACCCAGTACTTC.

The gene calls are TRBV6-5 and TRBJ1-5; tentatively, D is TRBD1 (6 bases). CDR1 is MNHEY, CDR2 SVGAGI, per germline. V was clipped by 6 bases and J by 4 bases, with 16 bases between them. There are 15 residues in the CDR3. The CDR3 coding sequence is TGTGCCAGCAGCCCCCGGGGGGCAGCAAATCAGCCCCAGCATTTT. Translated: CASSPRGAANQPQHF.

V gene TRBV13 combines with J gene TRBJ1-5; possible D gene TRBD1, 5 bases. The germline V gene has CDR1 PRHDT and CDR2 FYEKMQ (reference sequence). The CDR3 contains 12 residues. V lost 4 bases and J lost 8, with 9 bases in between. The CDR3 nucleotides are TGTGCCAGCAGCTCAGGGTTGGAGCCCCAGCATTTT. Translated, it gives CASSSGLEPQHF.

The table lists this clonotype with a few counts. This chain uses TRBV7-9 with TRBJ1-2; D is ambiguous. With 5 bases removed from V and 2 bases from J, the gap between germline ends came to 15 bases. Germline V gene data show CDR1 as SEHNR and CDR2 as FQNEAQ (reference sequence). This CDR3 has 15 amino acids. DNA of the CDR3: TGTGCCAGCAGCACCGGCCCGCCCCCGAACTATGGCTACACCTTC. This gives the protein CASSTGPPPNYGYTF.

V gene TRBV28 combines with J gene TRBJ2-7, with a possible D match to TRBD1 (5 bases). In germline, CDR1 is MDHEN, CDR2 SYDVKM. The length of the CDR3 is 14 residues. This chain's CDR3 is CASNLDSVGYEQYV. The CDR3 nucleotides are TGTGCCAGCAATTTAGACAGCGTGGGCTACGAGCAGTACGTC.